This passage covers 25 T cell receptor beta chains from one sample sequenced in a study of CD8 T cells in ankylosing spondylitis. TCRdb reprocessed the 5' RACE reads via MiXCR and lists one record per CDR3 protein. The sample yields roughly 100,000 distinct CDR3 sequences, almost 8.5% seen once. The specimen sequenced was blood, either unsorted or a sorted T cell fraction (not recorded which). These receptors were taken from a male donor with ankylosing spondylitis or in good health (not recorded which).

This clonotype was seen a few times. The chain combines TRBV20-1 with TRBJ1-6, with D possibly being TRBD1 (5 bases). The CDR3 contains 13 residues. Germline CDR1 reads DFQATT; CDR2 reads SNEGSKA (reference sequence). The CDR3 DNA sequence: TGCAGCTCCGCGGGCAGGGTCTCTTCACCCCTCCACTTT. Its translation is CSSAGRVSSPLHF.

This clonotype was observed many times. The chain couples TRBV24-1 to TRBJ2-5; D call uncertain. CDR1 is KGHDR and CDR2 is SFDVKD in the germline V gene. This CDR3 comprises 14 residues. Trimming removed 3 bases from V and 5 bases from J, with 12 bases in between. The CDR3 loop is CATSDPRSAETQYF. As DNA, the CDR3 is TGTGCCACCAGTGATCCCCGGTCGGCGGAGACCCAGTACTTC.

The sample holds many counts of this clonotype. The rearrangement uses TRBV6-1 and TRBJ2-7; D not resolved. There are 12 residues in the CDR3. The V gene lost 4 bases and the J gene lost 4 bases, with 8 bases spanning the gap. CDR1 is MNHNS and CDR2 is SASEGT in the germline V gene. The chain's CDR3 is CASSGRLYEQYF. The CDR3 coding sequence is TGTGCCAGCAGTGGACGGCTGTACGAGCAGTACTTC.

Points on this clonotype: This could be a read error, since a much larger clone is one nucleotide away. The J gene is TRBJ2-5, the V gene TRBV21-1; TRBD1 is the table's D call, not checked against the DNA. TRBV21-1 is tagged as a pseudogene. The CDR3 has 13 amino acids. The CDR3 DNA reads TGTGCCAACATCGTTGACAGGCAGGAGACCCAGTACTTC. This gives the protein CANIVDRQETQYF.

This clonotype has a count of ten or more. The chain combines TRBV5-1 with TRBJ1-1, with D possibly matching TRBD1 (6 bases). The germline CDR1 and CDR2 sequences are SGHRS and YFSETQ. Trimming removed 3 bases at V and 1 base at J, with 13 bases between. The CDR3 totals 15 residues. In DNA form, the CDR3 reads TGCGCCAGCAGCTATTCAGGGGTGGGGAACACTGAAGCTTTCTTT. Translated, it gives CASSYSGVGNTEAFF.

The gene calls are TRBV7-2 and TRBJ2-5; D gene ambiguous. Germline V CDR1 and CDR2: SGHTA, FQGNSA. Trimming removed 2 bases at V and 5 bases at J, with 15 bases between. The CDR3 runs to 15 residues. CDR3 sequence (DNA): TGTGCCAGCAGCTTACAAATCGTCGGGTGGGAGACCCAGTACTTC. Its protein is CASSLQIVGWETQYF.

This clonotype was recorded at least ten times. The chain uses TRBV9 and TRBJ2-7; D might be TRBD1 (5 bases). V lost 0 bases to trimming and J lost 6 bases, with 16 bases between them. The CDR3 contains 15 residues. Germline V gene data show CDR1 as SGDLS and CDR2 as YYNGEE. The CDR3 protein is CASSVDLGPNGEQYF. The CDR3 bases are TGTGCCAGCAGCGTAGATCTGGGGCCGAACGGCGAGCAGTACTTC.

This clonotype was seen repeatedly, ten times or more. This chain links TRBV7-9 with TRBJ2-1, with 8 bases lining up with TRBD1. CDR3 length: 16 amino acids. V shed 3 bases and J 7 bases; nucleotides not matched to a gene: 11. From germline, CDR1 is SEHNR and CDR2 FQNEAQ (reference sequence). CDR3 bases: TGTGCCAGCAGCTTCCCGCAGGGGGCTCGGATGAATGAGCAGTTCTTC. It yields the protein CASSFPQGARMNEQFF.

At least ten counts were recorded for this clonotype. CDR3 sequence: CASSPGGVDYGYTF. CDR3 sequence (DNA): TGTGCCAGCAGTCCGGGAGGGGTTGACTATGGCTACACCTTC. J is TRBJ1-2 and V is TRBV12-3 or TRBV12-4, with D possibly TRBD1 on 5 matching bases. The CDR3 totals 14 residues. Trimming took 5 bases from V and 3 from J, leaving 13 bases between them.

This clonotype was seen more than once but under ten times. The rearrangement joins TRBV6-1 to TRBJ2-1, with D perhaps matching TRBD2 (8 bases). The CDR3 loop spans 15 amino acids. Germline assignment: CDR1 MNHNS and CDR2 SASEGT. V was cut by 5 bases and J by 4 bases, with 15 bases left in between. The CDR3 reads CASSRGRGAYNEQFF. For the CDR3, the DNA is TGTGCCAGCAGTAGGGGGCGGGGGGCTTACAATGAGCAGTTCTTC.

In this sample, this clonotype turned up many times. The chain couples TRBV27 to TRBJ1-6; D not certain. The germline gives CDR1 MNHEY, CDR2 SMNVEV (reference sequence). V gave up 0 bases and J gave up 7 bases, with 7 bases separating them. This CDR3 is 14 amino acids long. DNA for the CDR3: TGTGCCAGCAGTTTATCTTTTACCAATTCACCCCTCCACTTT. Translation: CASSLSFTNSPLHF.

This clonotype appeared many times. V and J are TRBV9 and TRBJ2-1; D gene unclear. The CDR3 extends over 19 amino acids. Looked up from germline, CDR1 is SGDLS and CDR2 is YYNGEE. Trimming cost V 0 bases and J 0 bases, with 19 bases left between them. CDR3 amino acids: CASSVGSSVVPISYNEQFF. The CDR3, as DNA: TGTGCCAGCAGCGTAGGGAGCAGCGTAGTCCCTATCTCCTACAATGAGCAGTTCTTC.

In its sample, this clonotype was seen many times. The chain employs TRBV25-1 and TRBJ2-5; TRBD2 agrees at 11 bases. Germline CDR1 is MGHDK and CDR2 is SYGVNS. Germline trimming cut 2 bases from V and 5 bases from J; bases unmatched to any gene: 4. This CDR3 has 15 amino acids. DNA of the CDR3: TGTGCCAGCAGTGAAGCCCTAGCGGGAGGTGAGACCCAGTACTTC. This encodes CASSEALAGGETQYF.

The gene calls are TRBV11-2 and TRBJ2-7; 8 bases align to TRBD1. The germline gives CDR1 SGHAT, CDR2 FQNNGV. The CDR3 sequence is 16 residues long. The ends lost 2 bases at V and 6 bases at J; junction bases unmatched: 12. CDR3 in DNA: TGTGCCAGCAGCTTAATCCTCGGCAGGGGGCCTAGCGAGCAGTACTTC. This encodes CASSLILGRGPSEQYF.

The sample holds many counts of this clonotype. The V gene is TRBV7-2, the J gene TRBJ1-2, with a possible D match to TRBD1 (6 bases). CDR3 size: 16 residues. Trimming pared 4 bases from V and 3 bases from J, leaving 18 bases between. Germline V gene sequence: CDR1 SGHTA, CDR2 FQGNSA. The CDR3 is CASSSIRGAGDYGYTF. CDR3 coding DNA: TGTGCCAGCAGCTCCATAAGGGGGGCTGGTGACTATGGCTACACCTTC. Together with reference TRBV7-2 and TRBJ1-2, the CDR3 gives the full variable domain: GAGVSQSPSNKVTEKGKDVELRCDPISGHTALYWYRQSLGQGLEFLIYFQGNSAPDKSGLPSDRFSAERTGGSVSTLTIQRTQQEDSAVYLCASSSIRGAGDYGYTFGSGTRLTVV.

J is TRBJ1-2 and V is TRBV24-1; TRBD1 aligns across 7 bases. The CDR3 contains 14 residues. With V trimmed by 3 bases and J by 7 bases, 7 bases remained unmatched. The germline V gene encodes CDR1 KGHDR and CDR2 SFDVKD. The CDR3: CATSDGTVLGGYTF. CDR3 coding DNA: TGTGCCACCAGTGATGGGACAGTCCTCGGTGGCTACACCTTC.

This clonotype was detected ten times or more. This chain joins TRBV3-1 and TRBJ1-2; D is uncertain. Deletions cut 4 bases from V and 4 bases from J, with 19 bases between. This CDR3 has 16 amino acids. CDR1 is LGHDT, CDR2 YNNKEL, per germline (reference sequence). The CDR3 nucleotides are TGTGCCAGCAGCCCGTTCTTCACTCCGGCGGCCTATGGCTACACCTTC. Translation gives CASSPFFTPAAYGYTF.

This clonotype has only a few counts. V and J are TRBV7-2 and TRBJ2-1; 7 nucleotides agree with TRBD1. V was pared by 2 bases and J by 6 bases, with 7 bases of the junction left unmatched. The CDR3 is 15 amino acids. The V gene's germline CDR1 is SGHTA and CDR2 FQGNSA. CDR3 in amino acids: CASSLRTGIFNEQFF. CDR3 bases: TGTGCCAGCAGCTTAAGGACAGGCATCTTCAATGAGCAGTTCTTC.

A note on this clonotype: A much larger clone differs by one base, so this may be a read error. The chain joins TRBV10-3 to TRBJ1-4; D gene uncertain. Germline V gene data show CDR1 as ENHRY and CDR2 as SYGVKD. Trimming removed 6 bases from V and 3 bases from J, with 14 bases in between. This CDR3 is built from 15 residues. Here the CDR3 reads CAIREVGGSNEKLFF. CDR3 nucleotides: TGTGCCATCAGGGAAGTCGGCGGATCTAATGAAAAACTGTTTTTT.

In its sample, this clonotype was seen many times. The rearrangement links TRBV7-3 to TRBJ2-3, with D perhaps matching TRBD1 (6 bases). Germline lookup yields CDR1 SGHTA and CDR2 FQGTGA. The ends were cut back, 4 bases at V and 9 bases at J, with 14 bases in the middle. The CDR3 is 13 amino acids. CDR3 loop: CASSWDTRGTQYF. Here the CDR3 DNA reads TGTGCCAGCAGCTGGGACACCCGGGGAACGCAGTATTTT. Combining the CDR3 with reference TRBV7-3 and TRBJ2-3 gives the whole variable domain GAGVSQTPSNKVTEKGKYVELRCDPISGHTALYWYRQSLGQGPEFLIYFQGTGAADDSGLPNDRFFAVRPEGSVSTLKIQRTERGDSAVYLCASSWDTRGTQYFGPGTRLTVL.

This clonotype was seen more than once but under ten times. The chain joins TRBV18 to TRBJ2-2, with 7 positions matching TRBD2. Germline V lookup: CDR1 KGHSH, CDR2 LQKENI. Trimming took 5 bases from V and 1 from J; bases not matched to a gene: 4. This CDR3 region has 15 residues. As DNA, the CDR3 is TGTGCCAGCTCATCCGTAGCGGGGAACACCGGGGAGCTGTTTTTT. Residues: CASSSVAGNTGELFF.

In its sample, this clonotype was seen many times. The chain couples TRBV12-3 or TRBV12-4 to TRBJ2-7, with 10 positions matching TRBD2. The CDR3 sequence is 15 residues long. V dropped 4 bases and J dropped 2; count of bases not matched to a gene: 5. The CDR3 DNA follows: TGTGCCAGCAGTTCCACTAGCGGGGACCCCTACGAGCAGTACTTC. Encoded protein: CASSSTSGDPYEQYF.

In its sample, this clonotype was seen many times. The gene calls are TRBV20-1 and TRBJ2-2, with TRBD2 matching 8 bases. The CDR3 runs to 15 residues. In germline, CDR1 is DFQATT, CDR2 SNEGSKA (reference sequence). Trimming cost V 0 bases and J 7 bases; bases outside gene matches: 7. The CDR3 DNA sequence: TGCAGTGCTAGAGATATAGCGGGGATGGTCGGGGAGCTGTTTTTT. Translated, it gives CSARDIAGMVGELFF.

This clonotype was counted many times. This chain uses TRBV12-3 or TRBV12-4 with TRBJ1-5; D gene uncertain. This CDR3 is built from 13 residues. V was clipped by 10 bases and J by 2 bases, with 12 bases between them. The CDR3 loop is CATTAGGNQPQHF. CDR3 DNA sequence: TGTGCCACTACGGCCGGGGGCAATCAGCCCCAGCATTTT.

This clonotype was seen at least ten times. The chain recombines TRBV2 with TRBJ2-7, with 7 positions matching TRBD1. The CDR3 contains 14 residues. V dropped 6 bases and J dropped 2; count of bases not matched to a gene: 7. The germline gives CDR1 SNHLY, CDR2 FYNNEI. The CDR3 spells CASRGDSRPYEQYF. For the CDR3, the DNA is TGTGCCAGCAGGGGGGACAGCAGACCCTACGAGCAGTACTTC.